This is a list of T cell receptor beta chains from one sample in a study of spatial heterogeneity in lung cancer. TCRdb fed the 5' RACE reads into MiXCR, producing one record per CDR3 protein. The table includes around 40,000 distinct CDR3 sequences, approximately 6.3% detected once. The material sequenced was PBMCs, taken at surgery. These receptors all come from a male donor with early-stage non-small cell lung cancer. The CDR3 runs from the conserved cysteine through the conserved F or W. The order of the fields is J gene, clone size, V gene, D gene, CDR3 protein, CDR3 DNA. A D gene is named only where the DNA matches it firmly. The listing skips clone size in some rows; elsewhere it reads once, few, many or a size class.

j_gene: TRBJ1-1; abundance: many; v_gene: TRBV4-1; d_gene: .; CDR3aa: CASSQEAGDAEAFF; CDR3nt: TGCGCCAGCAGCCAAGAGGCAGGGGACGCTGAAGCTTTCTTT
j_gene: TRBJ1-1; abundance: many; v_gene: TRBV29-1; d_gene: TRBD1; CDR3aa: CSVSGQPEAFF; CDR3nt: TGCAGCGTATCGGGACAGCCTGAAGCTTTCTTT
j_gene: TRBJ1-4; abundance: many; v_gene: TRBV6-6; d_gene: .; CDR3aa: CATDGGTSKLFF; CDR3nt: TGTGCCACGGACGGGGGGACATCAAAACTGTTTTTT
j_gene: TRBJ2-7; abundance: .; v_gene: TRBV5-4; d_gene: TRBD2; CDR3aa: CASSSGGGSPYEQYF; CDR3nt: TGTGCCAGCAGCTCCGGGGGGGGGTCCCCCTACGAGCAGTACTTC
j_gene: TRBJ1-5; abundance: many; v_gene: TRBV6-5; d_gene: TRBD1; CDR3aa: CASSSRTGGNQPQHF; CDR3nt: TGTGCCAGCAGTTCCCGGACAGGGGGAAATCAGCCCCAGCATTTT
j_gene: TRBJ2-3; abundance: .; v_gene: TRBV5-6; d_gene: .; CDR3aa: CASSSITNSDFHTQYF; CDR3nt: TGTGCCAGCAGCTCGATCACAAACTCGGACTTTCATACGCAGTATTTT
j_gene: TRBJ2-5; abundance: few; v_gene: TRBV10-3; d_gene: .; CDR3aa: CAISPGKKDGETQYF; CDR3nt: TGTGCCATCAGTCCCGGGAAAAAGGATGGAGAGACCCAGTACTTC
j_gene: TRBJ1-4; abundance: many; v_gene: TRBV5-6; d_gene: TRBD1; CDR3aa: CASSTRTGGVEKLFF; CDR3nt: TGTGCCAGCAGCACCCGGACAGGGGGAGTTGAAAAACTGTTTTTT
j_gene: TRBJ2-1; abundance: many; v_gene: TRBV5-4; d_gene: .; CDR3aa: CASSLDKAGSSYNEQFF; CDR3nt: TGTGCCAGCAGCTTGGATAAAGCAGGGAGCTCCTACAATGAGCAGTTCTTC
j_gene: TRBJ1-2; abundance: many; v_gene: TRBV6-2/TRBV6-3; d_gene: .; CDR3aa: CASSYEDNYGYTF; CDR3nt: TGTGCCAGCAGTTACGAGGATAACTATGGCTACACCTTC
j_gene: TRBJ2-7; abundance: .; v_gene: TRBV10-3; d_gene: TRBD1; CDR3aa: CAISDVGQGDYEQYF; CDR3nt: TGTGCCATCAGTGATGTGGGACAGGGCGACTACGAGCAGTACTTC
j_gene: TRBJ1-5; abundance: many; v_gene: TRBV28; d_gene: TRBD1; CDR3aa: CASSFGIRGLEPQHF; CDR3nt: TGTGCCAGCAGTTTTGGAATCAGGGGGCTCGAGCCCCAGCATTTT
j_gene: TRBJ2-7; abundance: many; v_gene: TRBV20-1; d_gene: TRBD2; CDR3aa: CSAPRAAGVSYEQYF; CDR3nt: TGCAGTGCTCCCAGGGCAGCGGGGGTTTCCTACGAGCAGTACTTC
j_gene: TRBJ2-7; abundance: many; v_gene: TRBV7-2; d_gene: .; CDR3aa: CASSYDSSSYEQYF; CDR3nt: TGTGCCAGCAGTTACGACAGCAGCTCCTACGAGCAGTACTTC
j_gene: TRBJ2-7; abundance: .; v_gene: TRBV5-1; d_gene: .; CDR3aa: CASSLQGTVNEQYF; CDR3nt: TGCGCCAGCAGCTTGCAGGGGACGGTGAACGAGCAGTACTTC
j_gene: TRBJ2-2; abundance: .; v_gene: TRBV7-3; d_gene: .; CDR3aa: CASSPSWRDTGELFF; CDR3nt: TGTGCCAGCAGCCCGTCCTGGAGGGACACCGGGGAGCTGTTTTTT
j_gene: TRBJ2-3; abundance: .; v_gene: TRBV4-1; d_gene: .; CDR3aa: CASSQVYGGTDTQYF; CDR3nt: TGCGCCAGCAGCCAAGTGTACGGCGGCACAGATACGCAGTATTTT
j_gene: TRBJ2-1; abundance: .; v_gene: TRBV7-9; d_gene: TRBD1; CDR3aa: CASANIWTGKTYNEQFF; CDR3nt: TGTGCCAGCGCTAACATATGGACAGGGAAAACCTACAATGAGCAGTTCTTC
j_gene: TRBJ2-3; abundance: many; v_gene: TRBV7-2; d_gene: .; CDR3aa: CASSLGLTDTQYF; CDR3nt: TGTGCCAGCAGCTTGGGCTTAACAGATACGCAGTATTTT
j_gene: TRBJ2-7; abundance: many; v_gene: TRBV20-1; d_gene: .; CDR3aa: CSALTDSYEQYF; CDR3nt: TGCAGTGCTCTGACAGACTCCTACGAGCAGTACTTC
j_gene: TRBJ1-3; abundance: many; v_gene: TRBV28; d_gene: .; CDR3aa: CASVGGSSGNTIYF; CDR3nt: TGTGCCAGCGTCGGGGGCTCCTCTGGAAACACCATATATTTT
j_gene: TRBJ2-7; abundance: many; v_gene: TRBV2; d_gene: .; CDR3aa: CASSPTNRRSYEQYF; CDR3nt: TGTGCCAGCAGTCCTACGAATAGACGCTCCTACGAGCAGTACTTC
j_gene: TRBJ2-3; abundance: many; v_gene: TRBV12-3/TRBV12-4; d_gene: .; CDR3aa: CASSLYRVPDTQYF; CDR3nt: TGTGCCAGCAGTTTATACAGGGTCCCAGATACGCAGTATTTT
j_gene: TRBJ2-5; abundance: few; v_gene: TRBV20-1; d_gene: .; CDR3aa: CSAMGRNSGETQYF; CDR3nt: TGCAGTGCCATGGGTCGGAATTCCGGAGAGACCCAGTACTTC
j_gene: TRBJ1-1; abundance: .; v_gene: TRBV7-2; d_gene: TRBD1; CDR3aa: CASSLDRGLSTEAFF; CDR3nt: TGTGCCAGCAGCTTAGACAGGGGTTTGAGCACTGAAGCTTTCTTT
j_gene: TRBJ2-4; abundance: many; v_gene: TRBV3-1; d_gene: .; CDR3aa: CASSHRSLAKNIQYF; CDR3nt: TGTGCCAGCAGCCATCGCTCTCTAGCCAAAAACATTCAGTACTTC
j_gene: TRBJ2-1; abundance: medium-sized; v_gene: TRBV24-1; d_gene: TRBD1; CDR3aa: CATSVRGQGLRFDNEQFF; CDR3nt: TGTGCCACCAGTGTGAGGGGGCAGGGTTTGAGATTTGACAATGAGCAGTTCTTC
j_gene: TRBJ1-5; abundance: few; v_gene: TRBV2; d_gene: .; CDR3aa: CASSPRFAPAWSNQPQHF; CDR3nt: TGTGCCAGCAGTCCCCGCTTTGCTCCGGCGTGGAGCAATCAGCCCCAGCATTTT
j_gene: TRBJ2-1; abundance: few; v_gene: TRBV30; d_gene: TRBD1; CDR3aa: CAWSVIGGTGSYNEQFF; CDR3nt: TGTGCCTGGAGTGTAATTGGCGGGACAGGCTCCTACAATGAGCAGTTCTTC
j_gene: TRBJ1-1; abundance: .; v_gene: TRBV7-6; d_gene: TRBD1; CDR3aa: CASTQQQGGDTEAFF; CDR3nt: TGTGCCAGCACCCAACAACAGGGGGGGGACACTGAAGCTTTCTTT
j_gene: TRBJ2-2; abundance: .; v_gene: TRBV24-1; d_gene: TRBD1; CDR3aa: CATSDSTGLTNTGELFF; CDR3nt: TGTGCCACCAGTGACTCGACAGGGCTCACGAACACCGGGGAGCTGTTTTTT
j_gene: TRBJ2-7; abundance: .; v_gene: TRBV6-5; d_gene: .; CDR3aa: CASSYSGRTPTYEQYF; CDR3nt: TGTGCCAGCAGTTACTCGGGCAGGACGCCTACCTACGAGCAGTACTTC
j_gene: TRBJ2-2; abundance: many; v_gene: TRBV10-1; d_gene: .; CDR3aa: CASGSAGELFF; CDR3nt: TGCGCCAGTGGAAGCGCCGGGGAGCTGTTTTTT
j_gene: TRBJ2-3; abundance: many; v_gene: TRBV29-1; d_gene: TRBD1; CDR3aa: CSVDRDRAGDTQYF; CDR3nt: TGCAGCGTTGACCGGGACAGGGCTGGCGATACGCAGTATTTT
j_gene: TRBJ2-1; abundance: few; v_gene: TRBV28; d_gene: .; CDR3aa: CASSFGHTAMMEQFF; CDR3nt: TGTGCCAGCAGTTTCGGACACACCGCTATGATGGAGCAGTTCTTC
j_gene: TRBJ1-5; abundance: many; v_gene: TRBV2; d_gene: .; CDR3aa: CASSEWLNQPQHF; CDR3nt: TGTGCCAGCAGTGAATGGCTAAATCAGCCCCAGCATTTT
j_gene: TRBJ2-5; abundance: many; v_gene: TRBV18; d_gene: .; CDR3aa: CASSSREETQYF; CDR3nt: TGTGCCAGCTCTTCCCGCGAAGAGACCCAGTACTTC
j_gene: TRBJ2-6; abundance: few; v_gene: TRBV6-5; d_gene: .; CDR3aa: CASSYSEVRALPGANVLTF; CDR3nt: TGTGCCAGCAGTTACTCCGAGGTCAGGGCCTTACCTGGGGCCAACGTCCTGACTTTC
j_gene: TRBJ1-1; abundance: many; v_gene: TRBV7-2; d_gene: TRBD1; CDR3aa: CASSSMEWRDSWENTEAFF; CDR3nt: TGTGCCAGCAGCTCAATGGAGTGGAGGGACAGCTGGGAGAACACTGAAGCTTTCTTT
j_gene: TRBJ2-6; abundance: .; v_gene: TRBV7-9; d_gene: .; CDR3aa: CASLTFDGESGANVLTF; CDR3nt: TGTGCCAGCCTAACATTTGATGGGGAATCTGGGGCCAACGTCCTGACTTTC